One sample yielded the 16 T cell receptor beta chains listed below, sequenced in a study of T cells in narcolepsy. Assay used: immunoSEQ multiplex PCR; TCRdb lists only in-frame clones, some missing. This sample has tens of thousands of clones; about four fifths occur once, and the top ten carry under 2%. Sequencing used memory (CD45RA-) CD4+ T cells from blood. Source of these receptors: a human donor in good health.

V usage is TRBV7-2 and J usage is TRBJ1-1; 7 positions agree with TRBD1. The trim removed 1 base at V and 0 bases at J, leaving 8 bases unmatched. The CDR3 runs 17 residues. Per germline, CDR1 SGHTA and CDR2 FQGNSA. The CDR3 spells CASSLGRGRRLNTEAFF. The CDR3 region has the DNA TGTGCCAGCAGCTTAGGTAGGGGGCGCAGATTGAACACTGAAGCTTTCTTT.

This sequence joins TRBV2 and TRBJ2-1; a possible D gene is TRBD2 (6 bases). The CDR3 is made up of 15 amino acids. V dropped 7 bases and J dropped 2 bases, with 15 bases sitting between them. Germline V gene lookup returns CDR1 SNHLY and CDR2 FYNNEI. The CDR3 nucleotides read TGTGCCAGCAAGTTAGCGGAGGTGACCTACAATGAGCAGTTCTTC. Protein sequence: CASKLAEVTYNEQFF.

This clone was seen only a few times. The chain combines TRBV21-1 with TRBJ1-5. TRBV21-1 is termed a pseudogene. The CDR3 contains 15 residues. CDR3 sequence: CASSKGEYSNQPQHF. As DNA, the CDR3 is TGTGCCAGCAGCAAAGGAGAATATAGCAATCAGCCCCAGCATTTT.

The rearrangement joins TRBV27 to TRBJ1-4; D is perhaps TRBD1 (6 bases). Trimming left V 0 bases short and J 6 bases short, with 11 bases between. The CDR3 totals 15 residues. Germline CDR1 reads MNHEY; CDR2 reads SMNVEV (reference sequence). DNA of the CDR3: TGTGCCAGCAGTTTATCATACAGGGTGTATGAAAAACTGTTTTTT. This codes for CASSLSYRVYEKLFF.

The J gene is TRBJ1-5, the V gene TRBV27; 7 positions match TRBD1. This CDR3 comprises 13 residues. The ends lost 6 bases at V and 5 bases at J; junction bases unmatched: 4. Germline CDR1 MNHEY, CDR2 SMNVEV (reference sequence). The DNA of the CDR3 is TGTGCCAGCAGAAAGGGACAGCATCAGCCCCAGCATTTT. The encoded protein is CASRKGQHQPQHF.

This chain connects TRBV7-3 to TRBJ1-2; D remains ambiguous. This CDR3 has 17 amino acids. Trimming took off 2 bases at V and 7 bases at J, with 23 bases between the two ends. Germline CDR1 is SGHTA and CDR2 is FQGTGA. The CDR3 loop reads CASSLYGEREPPGGYTF. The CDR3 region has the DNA TGTGCCAGCAGCTTATATGGTGAGAGGGAGCCCCCGGGTGGCTACACCTTC.

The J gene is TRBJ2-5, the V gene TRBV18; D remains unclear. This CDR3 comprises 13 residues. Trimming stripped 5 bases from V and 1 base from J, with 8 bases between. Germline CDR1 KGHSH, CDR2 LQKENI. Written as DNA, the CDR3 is TGTGCCAGCTCAGTAGGCCTCCAAGAGACCCAGTACTTC. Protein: CASSVGLQETQYF.

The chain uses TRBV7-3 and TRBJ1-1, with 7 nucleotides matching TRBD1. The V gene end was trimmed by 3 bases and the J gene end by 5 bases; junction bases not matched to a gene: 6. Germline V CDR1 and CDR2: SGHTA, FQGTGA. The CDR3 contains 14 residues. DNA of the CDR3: TGTGCCAGCAGCTTGGGGGGACAGTCGACTGAAGCTTTCTTT. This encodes CASSLGGQSTEAFF. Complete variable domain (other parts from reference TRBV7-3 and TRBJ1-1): GAGVSQTPSNKVTEKGKYVELRCDPISGHTALYWYRQSLGQGPEFLIYFQGTGAADDSGLPNDRFFAVRPEGSVSTLKIQRTERGDSAVYLCASSLGGQSTEAFFGQGTRLTVV.

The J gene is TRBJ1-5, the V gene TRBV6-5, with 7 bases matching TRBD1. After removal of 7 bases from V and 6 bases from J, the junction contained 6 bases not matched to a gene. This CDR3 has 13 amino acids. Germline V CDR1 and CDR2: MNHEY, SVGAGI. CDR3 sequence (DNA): TGTGCCAGCAATGACAGGGATGTTCAGCCCCAGCATTTT. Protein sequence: CASNDRDVQPQHF.

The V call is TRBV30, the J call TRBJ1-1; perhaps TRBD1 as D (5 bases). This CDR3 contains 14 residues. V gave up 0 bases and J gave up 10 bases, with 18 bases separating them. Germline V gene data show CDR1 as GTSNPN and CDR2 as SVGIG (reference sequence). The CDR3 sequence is CAWSVGVGVERAFF. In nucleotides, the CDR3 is TGTGCCTGGAGTGTAGGGGTCGGCGTTGAGCGAGCTTTCTTT.

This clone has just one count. CDR3 residues: CAWSVNSRNTIYF. The CDR3 region has the DNA TGTGCCTGGAGTGTAAACAGCCGAAACACCATATATTTT. The chain has TRBV30 and TRBJ1-3; D gene ambiguous. The CDR3 consists of 13 residues. V gave up 0 bases and J gave up 5 bases, with 8 bases separating them. CDR1 is GTSNPN, CDR2 SVGIG, per germline (reference sequence).

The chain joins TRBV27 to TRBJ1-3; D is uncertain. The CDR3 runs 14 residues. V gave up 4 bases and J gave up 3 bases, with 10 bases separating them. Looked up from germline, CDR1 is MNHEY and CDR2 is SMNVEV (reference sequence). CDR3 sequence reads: CASSSGFGGNTIYF. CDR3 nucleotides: TGTGCCAGCAGTTCCGGATTTGGTGGAAACACCATATATTTT.

CDR3 coding DNA: TGTGCCAGCAGTGAAATAGTAGGTGGCGCCCCTAACAATGAGCAGTTCTTC. This encodes CASSEIVGGAPNNEQFF. The gene calls are TRBV2 and TRBJ2-1; D is unclear. Per germline, CDR1 SNHLY and CDR2 FYNNEI. V dropped 2 bases and J dropped 5 bases, with 19 bases sitting between them. The CDR3 is made up of 17 amino acids.

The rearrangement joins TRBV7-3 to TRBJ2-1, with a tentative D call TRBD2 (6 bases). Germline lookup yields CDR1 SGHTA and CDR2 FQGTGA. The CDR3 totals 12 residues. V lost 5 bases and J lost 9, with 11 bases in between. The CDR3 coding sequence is TGTGCCAGCAGCCCCTACGGGGGTGAGCAGTTCTTC. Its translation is CASSPYGGEQFF.

The CDR3 DNA reads TGTGCCAGCAGCCTCTTGACAGGGAGAACTCAGGGAAACACCATATATTTT. Protein: CASSLLTGRTQGNTIYF. The chain carries TRBV5-6 and TRBJ1-3; 7 nucleotides align to TRBD1. Germline V gene lookup returns CDR1 SGHDT and CDR2 YYEEEE. The V gene end was trimmed by 4 bases and the J gene end by 4 bases; junction bases not matched to a gene: 14. The CDR3 loop spans 17 amino acids.

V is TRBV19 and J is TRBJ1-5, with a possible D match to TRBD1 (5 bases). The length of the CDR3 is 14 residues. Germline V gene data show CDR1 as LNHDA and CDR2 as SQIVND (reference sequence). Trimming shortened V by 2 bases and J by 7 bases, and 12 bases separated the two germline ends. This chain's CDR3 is CASSIRGRDQPQHF. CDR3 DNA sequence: TGTGCCAGTAGTATAAGAGGGAGGGACCAGCCCCAGCATTTT.